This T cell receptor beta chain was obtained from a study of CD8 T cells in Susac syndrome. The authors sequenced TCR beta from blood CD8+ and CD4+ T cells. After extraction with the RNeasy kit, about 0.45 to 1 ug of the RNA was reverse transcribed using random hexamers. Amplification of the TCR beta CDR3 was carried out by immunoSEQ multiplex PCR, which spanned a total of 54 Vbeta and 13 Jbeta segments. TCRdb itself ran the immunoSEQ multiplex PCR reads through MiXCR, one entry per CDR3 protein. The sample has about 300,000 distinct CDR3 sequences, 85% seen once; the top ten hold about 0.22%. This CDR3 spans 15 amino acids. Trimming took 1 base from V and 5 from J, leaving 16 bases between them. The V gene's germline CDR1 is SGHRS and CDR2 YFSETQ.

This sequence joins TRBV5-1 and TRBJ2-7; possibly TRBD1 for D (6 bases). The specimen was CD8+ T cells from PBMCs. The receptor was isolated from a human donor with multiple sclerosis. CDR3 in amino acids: CASSLFQGSRHEQYF. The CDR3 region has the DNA TGCGCCAGCAGCTTGTTCCAGGGGTCCCGCCACGAGCAGTACTTC.